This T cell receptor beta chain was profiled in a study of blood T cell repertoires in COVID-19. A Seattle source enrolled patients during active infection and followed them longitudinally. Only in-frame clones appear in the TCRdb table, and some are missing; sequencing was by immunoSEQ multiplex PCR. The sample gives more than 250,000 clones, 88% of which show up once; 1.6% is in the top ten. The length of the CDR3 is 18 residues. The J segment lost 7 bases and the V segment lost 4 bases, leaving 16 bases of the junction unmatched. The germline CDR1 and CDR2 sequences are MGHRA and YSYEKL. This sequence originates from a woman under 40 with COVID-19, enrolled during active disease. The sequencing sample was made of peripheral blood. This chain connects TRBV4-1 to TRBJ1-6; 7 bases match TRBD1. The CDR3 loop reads CASSPQLGAGGQNSPLHF. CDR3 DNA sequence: TGCGCCAGCAGCCCCCAGTTGGGGGCAGGGGGACAGAATTCACCCCTCCACTTT.